The source of this TCR beta chain is a study of blood T cells in healthy people across ages. The CDR3 is 17 amino acids. Trimming at V came to 0 bases and at J to 2 bases, leaving 8 bases not matched to a gene. From germline, CDR1 is LGHNA and CDR2 YSLEER. With a J-beta primer mix and a sample-barcoded 5' primer, a second PCR ran 7 to 11 cycles. TCRdb passed the 5' RACE reads through MiXCR, listing each CDR3 protein once. Of approximately 680,000 distinct CDR3 sequences detected, roughly 32% appear once; the ten largest clones hold 15%. The clonotype was recovered from an elderly woman in good health. The chain joins TRBV4-3 to TRBJ2-5, with 8 positions matching TRBD1. Specimen: blood. CDR3 in DNA: TGCGCCAGCAGCCAAGATGTCCTGACAGGGGTTCAAGAGACCCAGTACTTC. Translation: CASSQDVLTGVQETQYF.